This passage covers 6 T cell receptor beta chains from one sample sequenced in a study of cytomegalovirus exposure and HLA in healthy donors (dated by TCRdb to 2016 to 2017). The method behind the library was the immunoSEQ multiplex PCR assay. A mixture of 60 forward primers for TCR Vbeta segments and 13 reverse primers for TCR Jbeta segments was used in the multiplex PCR. TCRdb carries this immuneACCESS record with in-frame sequences only. Its versions omit some clonotypes, under half of them owing to an unresolved V gene in the studies checked, with the rest unexplained. Counted in this sample were around 150,000 clones; 70% to 80% of them appeared once. Around 2% of the sample goes to the ten largest clones. Source material: PBMCs. These receptors originate from a man under 40 in good health and CMV-seronegative.

The chain has TRBV5-5 and TRBJ2-3; 8 bases map to TRBD2. Trimming cost V 7 bases and J 5 bases; bases outside gene matches: 12. Per the germline V gene, CDR1 is SGHKS and CDR2 is YYEKEE (reference sequence). The CDR3 has 15 amino acids. DNA for the CDR3: TGTGCCAGCTTCACGCCCACCGGGGGGGGAGATACGCAGTATTTT. This sequence encodes CASFTPTGGGDTQYF.

The gene calls are TRBV5-4 and TRBJ1-4, with TRBD1 identical over 9 bases. Germline trimming cut 2 bases from V and 8 bases from J; bases unmatched to any gene: 4. The CDR3 sequence is 14 residues long. CDR1 and CDR2 (germline): SGHNT, YYREEE (reference sequence). The CDR3 DNA follows: TGTGCCAGCAGCTTACAGGGGGCAAGCGAAAAACTGTTTTTT. Its translation: CASSLQGASEKLFF. Drawing the rest from reference TRBV5-4 and TRBJ1-4, the complete variable domain is ETGVTQSPTHLIKTRGQQVTLRCSSQSGHNTVSWYQQALGQGPQFIFQYYREEENGRGNFPPRFSGLQFPNYSSELNVNALELDDSALYLCASSLQGASEKLFFGSGTQLSVL.

This chain connects TRBV29-1 to TRBJ2-7; D is unclear. Germline CDR1 reads SQVTM; CDR2 reads ANQGSEA. Trimming removed 4 bases from V and 1 base from J, with 8 bases in between. This CDR3 contains 12 residues. The CDR3 sequence is CSVGITSYEQYF. CDR3 coding DNA: TGCAGCGTTGGCATCACATCCTACGAGCAGTACTTC.

This rearrangement joins TRBV7-6 to TRBJ1-4; the D gene is possibly TRBD1 (6 bases). The ends were cut back, 1 base at V and 5 bases at J, with 17 bases in the middle. Germline-derived CDR1 and CDR2 are SGHVS and FNYEAQ. This CDR3 contains 17 residues. The CDR3 here is CASSLEAGGTANEKLFF. The CDR3 coding sequence is TGTGCCAGCAGCTTAGAAGCGGGGGGCACAGCAAATGAAAAACTGTTTTTT.

The CDR3 spells CASSFADRRNYGYTF. In nucleotides, the CDR3 is TGTGCCAGCAGTTTCGCTGACAGGCGTAACTATGGCTACACCTTC. This chain joins TRBV28 and TRBJ1-2; a possible D gene is TRBD1 (6 bases). There are 15 residues in the CDR3. V lost 3 bases and J 1 base, leaving 12 bases between the germline ends. Per germline, CDR1 MDHEN and CDR2 SYDVKM.

In this sample, this clone turned up once. This chain links TRBV18 with TRBJ2-5, with D possibly matching TRBD1 (6 bases). Germline V gene lookup returns CDR1 KGHSH and CDR2 LQKENI. Trimming shortened V by 0 bases and J by 7 bases, and 21 bases separated the two germline ends. The CDR3 loop spans 17 amino acids. This CDR3 reads CASSPPSQGPLEGTQYF. CDR3 sequence (DNA): TGTGCCAGCTCACCACCGTCACAGGGCCCCTTAGAAGGGACCCAGTACTTC. Together with reference TRBV18 and TRBJ2-5, the CDR3 gives the full variable domain: NAGVMQNPRHLVRRRGQEARLRCSPMKGHSHVYWYRQLPEEGLKFMVYLQKENIIDESGMPKERFSAEFPKEGPSILRIQQVVRGDSAAYFCASSPPSQGPLEGTQYFGPGTRLLVL.